The 31 T cell receptor beta chains below all came from one sample that was sequenced in a study of human T cells and chemical hapten exposure. Time point described: healthy volunteer bleed at 6 weeks. RNA extraction used unfractionated whole blood as the source of total RNA. TCRdb reanalysed the RACE reads using MiXCR and keeps one entry per CDR3 protein. The sample has some 77,000 distinct CDR3 sequences, over 6.5% seen once. The specimen was whole blood. These receptors originate from a female donor in good health. Some clones in this sample may be carry-over from other donors' samples.

This clonotype occurred many times. The chain carries TRBV29-1 and TRBJ1-1; D not resolved. Trimming left V 0 bases short and J 1 base short, with 6 bases between. Germline assignment: CDR1 SQVTM and CDR2 ANQGSEA. The length of the CDR3 is 13 residues. In DNA form, the CDR3 reads TGCAGCGTTGAAGAATTGGGGAACACTGAAGCTTTCTTT. Its protein is CSVEELGNTEAFF.

This clonotype was counted only a few times. The V call is TRBV27, the J call TRBJ1-4, with 7 positions matching TRBD1. V trimming: 4 bases; J trimming: 3 bases; junction bases outside the gene matches: 5. The CDR3 is made up of 15 amino acids. Germline assignment: CDR1 MNHEY and CDR2 SMNVEV (reference sequence). For the CDR3, the DNA is TGTGCCAGCAGTTCCCGGACAGGCGCTAATGAAAAACTGTTTTTT. Translating gives CASSSRTGANEKLFF.

This clonotype was seen many times. V usage is TRBV9 and J usage is TRBJ2-5; D is perhaps TRBD2 (6 bases). From germline, CDR1 is SGDLS and CDR2 YYNGEE. The CDR3 has 14 residues. V dropped 0 bases and J dropped 4 bases, with 10 bases sitting between them. The CDR3 DNA reads as TGTGCCAGCAGCGTAGGGAGGAGGGGAGAGACCCAGTACTTC. It specifies CASSVGRRGETQYF. Full variable domain (missing parts from reference TRBV9 and TRBJ2-5): DSGVTQTPKHLITATGQRVTLRCSPRSGDLSVYWYQQSLDQGLQFLIQYYNGEERAKGNILERFSAQQFPDLHSELNLSSLELGDSALYFCASSVGRRGETQYFGPGTRLLVL.

Ten or more counts support this clonotype. The chain recombines TRBV10-3 with TRBJ2-7, with TRBD1 identical over 10 bases. CDR1 is ENHRY and CDR2 is SYGVKD in the germline V gene. V was clipped by 4 bases and J by 4 bases; unmatched bases: 7. The CDR3 extends over 15 amino acids. The CDR3 here is CAISGGTGDVYEQYF. In DNA form, the CDR3 reads TGTGCCATCAGTGGGGGGACAGGGGACGTTTACGAGCAGTACTTC.

This clonotype was observed a handful of times. The V call is TRBV21-1, the J call TRBJ2-5; no check of the table's D call, TRBD1, against the DNA was made. TRBV21-1 is a pseudogene. CDR3 length: 15 residues. CDR3 amino acids: CASSNANREAETQYF. The CDR3 coding sequence is TGTGCCAGCAGCAATGCAAACAGGGAAGCCGAGACCCAGTACTTC.

Worth noting for this clonotype: Sequence at one end of the junction differs from germline and may be a read error. This sequence joins TRBV6-5 and TRBJ1-1, with D perhaps TRBD1 (5 bases). Germline CDR1 reads MNHEY; CDR2 reads SVGAGI. The CDR3 length is 15 residues. The CDR3 reads CASSYSWSADTETFF. CDR3 DNA sequence: TGTGCCAGCAGTTACTCGTGGAGTGCGGACACTGAAACTTTCTTT.

A few counts support this clonotype. The chain joins TRBV11-2 to TRBJ1-4, with D possibly TRBD1 on 5 matching bases. Germline lookup yields CDR1 SGHAT and CDR2 FQNNGV. V lost 6 bases, J lost 11 bases, and 19 bases lay in between. The CDR3 runs to 14 residues. The CDR3 DNA reads as TGTGCCAGCAGGGCGGTCATGCAGGGTGGCAAACTGTTTTTT. This codes for CASRAVMQGGKLFF.

As for this clonotype: A much larger clone differs from this one at a single base, so this may be a read error. This chain connects TRBV6-2 or TRBV6-3 to TRBJ1-5; no reliable D call. The germline CDR1 and CDR2 sequences are MNHEY and SVGEGT. The CDR3 is made up of 14 amino acids. The CDR3 DNA reads TGTGCCAGCAGTTATTCGGATAGCAATCAGCCCCAGAATTTT. This translates into CASSYSDSNQPQNF.

This clonotype was observed at least ten times. The rearrangement joins TRBV12-3 or TRBV12-4 to TRBJ1-3; D unresolved. Trimming took off 5 bases at V and 5 bases at J, with 13 bases between the two ends. The CDR3 is 14 residues long. Here the CDR3 reads CASSRGRSRNTIYF. The CDR3, as DNA: TGTGCCAGCAGTCGAGGGCGCTCGCGAAACACCATATATTTT.

This chain links TRBV25-1 with TRBJ1-5, with a tentative D call TRBD1 (6 bases). The CDR3 length is 15 residues. Trimming took 3 bases from V and 6 from J, leaving 15 bases between them. CDR1 is MGHDK and CDR2 is SYGVNS in the germline V gene. CDR3 region: CASSEAGAGGQPQHF. DNA for the CDR3: TGTGCCAGCAGTGAGGCGGGGGCTGGAGGTCAGCCCCAGCATTTT.

Notes on this clonotype: Since the CDR3 does not end with the conserved phenylalanine or tryptophan, this likely comes from a read error. The chain uses TRBV7-9 and TRBJ2-1, with D unclear. The germline V and J ends were trimmed by 2 bases and 12 bases, with 8 bases remaining between them. The length of the CDR3 is 11 residues. Per the germline V gene, CDR1 is SEHNR and CDR2 is FQNEAQ (reference sequence). The DNA for the CDR3 is TGTGCCAGCAGCTTATTCCCCCCGCAGTTCCTC. Translation gives CASSLFPPQFL.

This chain uses TRBV5-8 with TRBJ1-5; D gene uncertain. Germline assignment: CDR1 SGHTS and CDR2 YDEGEE. This CDR3 contains 15 residues. Trimming stripped 2 bases from V and 9 bases from J, with 18 bases between. The DNA for the CDR3 is TGTGCCAGCAGCTTTGAAACTGGGGTCTTAAGGCCCCAGCATTTT. Amino acid sequence: CASSFETGVLRPQHF. Together with reference TRBV5-8 and TRBJ1-5, the CDR3 gives the full variable domain: EAGVTQSPTHLIKTRGQQATLRCSPISGHTSVYWYQQALGLGLQFLLWYDEGEERNRGNFPPRFSGRQFPNYSSELNVNALELEDSALYLCASSFETGVLRPQHFGDGTRLSIL.

This clonotype occurred many times. This chain connects TRBV29-1 to TRBJ2-7, with D perhaps matching TRBD1 or TRBD2 (5 bases each). CDR1 is SQVTM and CDR2 is ANQGSEA in the germline V gene. V lost 4 bases and J 3 bases, leaving 13 bases between the germline ends. The CDR3 totals 13 residues. This chain's CDR3 is CSVGSGRNYEQYF. The CDR3 nucleotides read TGCAGCGTTGGGTCGGGGCGCAACTACGAGCAGTACTTC.

This clonotype was detected only a few times. The V and J genes are TRBV6-2 or TRBV6-3 and TRBJ2-5, with 8 bases fitting TRBD1. Germline loops: CDR1 MNHEY, CDR2 SVGEGT. V lost 2 bases to trimming and J lost 1 base; unmatched junction nucleotides: 6. There are 16 residues in the CDR3. The CDR3 protein is CASSYPTGQVQETQYF. DNA of the CDR3: TGTGCCAGCAGTTACCCGACGGGACAGGTCCAAGAGACCCAGTACTTC.

This clonotype was observed many times. The rearrangement joins TRBV20-1 to TRBJ2-3, with D tentatively TRBD1 or TRBD2 (5 bases each). The CDR3 is 14 residues long. Germline CDR1 and CDR2: DFQATT and SNEGSKA (reference sequence). V lost 6 bases to trimming and J lost 1 base, with 14 bases between them. CDR3 region: CSAWDAHGTDTQYF. CDR3 nucleotides: TGCAGTGCCTGGGACGCCCATGGCACAGATACGCAGTATTTT.

Many counts were recorded for this clonotype. The chain has TRBV7-2 and TRBJ2-3; D might be TRBD1 (6 bases). This CDR3 is 14 amino acids long. CDR1 is SGHTA and CDR2 is FQGNSA in the germline V gene. The V gene lost 4 bases and the J gene lost 5 bases, with 13 bases spanning the gap. The CDR3 region is CASSSTGSRDTQYF. The CDR3 nucleotides read TGTGCCAGCAGCTCAACAGGGAGCCGAGATACGCAGTATTTT.

This chain connects TRBV2 to TRBJ1-1, with TRBD1 matching 7 bases. The V gene end was trimmed by 4 bases and the J gene end by 5 bases; junction bases not matched to a gene: 7. CDR1 is SNHLY, CDR2 FYNNEI, per germline. The CDR3 contains 14 residues. CDR3 sequence: CASSGPTQGTEAFF. CDR3 in DNA: TGTGCCAGCAGTGGTCCCACACAGGGGACTGAAGCTTTCTTT.

This clonotype turned up a few times. The chain uses TRBV5-6 and TRBJ2-3; unclear D gene. The V gene's germline CDR1 is SGHDT and CDR2 YYEEEE. The CDR3 has 17 amino acids. The V end was cut by 0 bases, the J end by 2 bases, with 16 bases between. In DNA form, the CDR3 reads TGTGCCAGCAGCTTGGGGCGTGGCAGCCACACCACAGATACGCAGTATTTT. Encoded protein: CASSLGRGSHTTDTQYF.

The rearrangement joins TRBV29-1 to TRBJ2-2; maybe TRBD1 (6 bases). This CDR3 has 14 residues. V lost 6 bases to trimming and J lost 5 bases, with 16 bases between them. The germline CDR1 and CDR2 sequences are SQVTM and ANQGSEA. The CDR3 DNA follows: TGCAGCGTCGATACAAACCAGGGGACCGGGGAGCTGTTTTTT. Residues: CSVDTNQGTGELFF.

The chain recombines TRBV5-1 with TRBJ1-2, with D unresolved. There are 12 residues in the CDR3. Germline values: CDR1 SGHRS, CDR2 YFSETQ. V lost 7 bases and J lost 4, with 11 bases in between. The CDR3 here is CASRDGSYGYTF. The CDR3 coding sequence is TGCGCCAGCCGCGATGGCTCCTATGGCTACACCTTC.

V gene TRBV5-1 combines with J gene TRBJ2-3, with D perhaps given as TRBD1 or TRBD2 (5 bases each). CDR1 SGHRS and CDR2 YFSETQ come from the germline V gene. Trimming left V 4 bases short and J 0 bases short, with 18 bases between. The CDR3 consists of 17 residues. The CDR3 is CASSLESTGQSTDTQYF. CDR3 in DNA: TGCGCCAGCAGCCTGGAGTCAACGGGGCAAAGCACAGATACGCAGTATTTT.

This clonotype was seen at least ten times. V and J are TRBV5-6 and TRBJ2-3; 10 bases map to TRBD2. CDR3 length equals 16 residues. Germline loops: CDR1 SGHDT, CDR2 YYEEEE. The V segment lost 7 bases and the J segment 4 bases; nucleotides outside the gene matches: 12. The CDR3 region is CASLTDSGGRADTQYF. The CDR3 region has the DNA TGTGCCAGCCTCACGGATAGCGGGGGGAGAGCAGATACGCAGTATTTT.

The table lists this clonotype with a few counts. This chain links TRBV11-1 with TRBJ2-7; 8 bases map to TRBD1. This CDR3 contains 14 residues. V gave up 8 bases and J gave up 5 bases; unmatched junction bases: 11. CDR1 and CDR2 (germline): SGHAT, FQDESV (reference sequence). CDR3 sequence: CASHPDRGVDEQYF. In DNA, the CDR3 is TGTGCCAGCCACCCAGACAGGGGAGTGGACGAGCAGTACTTC.

This clonotype was observed many times. The rearrangement uses TRBV12-3 or TRBV12-4 and TRBJ2-5, with 9 bases aligning to TRBD1. There are 15 residues in the CDR3. V lost 5 bases and J lost 5; bases outside the gene matches: 9. The CDR3 loop reads CASSNRQGESETQYF. The CDR3 region has the DNA TGTGCCAGCAGTAACCGACAGGGGGAATCGGAGACCCAGTACTTC.

This clonotype has a handful of counts. J is TRBJ2-7 and V is TRBV20-1; possible D gene TRBD2, 6 bases. The germline gives CDR1 DFQATT, CDR2 SNEGSKA (reference sequence). V was pared by 3 bases and J by 6 bases, with 15 bases between. The CDR3 loop spans 13 amino acids. The DNA of the CDR3 is TGCAGTGCTAGGGGGGGTTGGACCTCCGAGCAGTACTTC. This sequence encodes CSARGGWTSEQYF.

This clonotype was picked up many times. This chain joins TRBV28 and TRBJ1-4; 7 nucleotides agree with TRBD1. CDR3 size: 15 residues. Germline lookup yields CDR1 MDHEN and CDR2 SYDVKM. Trimming at V came to 6 bases and at J to 2 bases, leaving 6 bases not matched to a gene. In DNA, the CDR3 is TGTGCCAGCAGCCTCCAGGGGGATACTAATGAAAAACTGTTTTTT. Translating gives CASSLQGDTNEKLFF.

This clonotype has ten or more counts. The V call is TRBV7-9, the J call TRBJ1-3, with D uncertain. The CDR3 extends over 16 amino acids. V was clipped by 1 base and J by 0 bases, with 10 bases between them. Germline CDR1 reads SEHNR; CDR2 reads FQNEAQ (reference sequence). CDR3 sequence (DNA): TGTGCCAGCAGCTTAGGCGCAGGCCACTCTGGAAACACCATATATTTT. Translation gives CASSLGAGHSGNTIYF.

This clonotype turned up a few times. The chain carries TRBV20-1 and TRBJ2-3; D possibly corresponds to TRBD2 (5 bases). The length of the CDR3 is 14 residues. CDR1 and CDR2 from the germline V gene are DFQATT and SNEGSKA (reference sequence). Trimming took off 1 base at V and 8 bases at J, with 16 bases between the two ends. The CDR3 region is CSARVDTGGGTQYF. Written as DNA, the CDR3 is TGCAGTGCTAGAGTTGACACTGGCGGAGGTACGCAGTATTTT.

The rearrangement joins TRBV6-5 to TRBJ1-1; a possible D gene is TRBD1 (6 bases). V dropped 0 bases and J dropped 7 bases, with 18 bases sitting between them. Germline lookup yields CDR1 MNHEY and CDR2 SVGAGI. CDR3 length: 16 residues. CDR3 protein: CASSYSQGSVKGEAFF. Here the CDR3 DNA reads TGTGCCAGCAGTTACTCGCAGGGGTCAGTCAAAGGTGAAGCTTTCTTT.

This clonotype was observed a few times. This chain connects TRBV3-1 to TRBJ1-3; TRBD1 is a possible D gene (5 bases). This CDR3 is 15 amino acids long. The germline V and J ends were trimmed by 3 bases and 0 bases, with 9 bases remaining between them. Germline V gives CDR1 LGHDT, CDR2 YNNKEL (reference sequence). CDR3 bases: TGTGCCAGCAGCCAGGATGACAGCTCTGGAAACACCATATATTTT. Its translation: CASSQDDSSGNTIYF. Full variable domain (outside the CDR3, taken from reference TRBV3-1 and TRBJ1-3): DTAVSQTPKYLVTQMGNDKSIKCEQNLGHDTMYWYKQDSKKFLKIMFSYNNKELIINETVPNRFSPKSPDKAHLNLHINSLELGDSAVYFCASSQDDSSGNTIYFGEGSWLTVV.

The V gene is TRBV6-2 or TRBV6-3, the J gene TRBJ2-7, with 10 bases that match TRBD2. Trimming removed 7 bases from V and 2 bases from J; junction bases left unmatched: 5. Germline lookup yields CDR1 MNHEY and CDR2 SVGEGT. This CDR3 contains 14 residues. Here the CDR3 reads CASNPSGGAYEQYF. The CDR3 DNA follows: TGTGCCAGCAACCCGAGCGGGGGGGCCTACGAGCAGTACTTC.